These 22 T cell receptor beta chains were sequenced from one sample in a study of cytomegalovirus exposure and HLA in healthy donors. PCR employed 60 Vbeta and 13 Jbeta primers. The table came from immunoSEQ multiplex PCR; TCRdb's copy has only in-frame clones and leaves some out. The table records about 94,000 clones, around two thirds of them present only once. The material sequenced was PBMCs. All receptors derive from a man aged 25-45 years in good health and CMV-seronegative.

This clone was picked up a small number of times. The V and J genes are TRBV6-5 and TRBJ2-7; no firm D call. The V and J ends lost 2 bases and 4 bases respectively, with 9 bases between them. In germline, CDR1 is MNHEY, CDR2 SVGAGI. There are 13 residues in the CDR3. In DNA, the CDR3 is TGTGCCAGCAGTTACCCCGGTTGGTACGAGCAGTACTTC. It is translated as CASSYPGWYEQYF.

This clone was detected a few times. The chain uses TRBV9 and TRBJ2-1; D might be TRBD2 (6 bases). This CDR3 is built from 17 residues. Deletions cut 2 bases from V and 2 bases from J, with 17 bases between. CDR1 and CDR2 (germline): SGDLS, YYNGEE. The CDR3, as DNA: TGTGCCAGCAGCGTGGCTAGCGACCGGAGTGCCTACAATGAGCAGTTCTTC. Protein sequence: CASSVASDRSAYNEQFF.

CDR3 sequence: CASSAGEGRETQYF. The CDR3 coding sequence is TGTGCCAGCAGCGCTGGGGAGGGGAGAGAGACCCAGTACTTC. V gene TRBV28 combines with J gene TRBJ2-5; 7 bases are a match to TRBD2. The CDR3 runs to 14 residues. CDR1 is MDHEN and CDR2 is SYDVKM in the germline V gene. The junction had 8 bases not matched to a gene; V was cut back by 6 bases and J by 4 bases.

This rearrangement joins TRBV5-1 to TRBJ1-2; D may be TRBD1 (5 bases). V was shortened by 0 bases and J by 6 bases, with 12 bases between the two germline ends. CDR3 length equals 14 residues. Looked up from germline, CDR1 is SGHRS and CDR2 is YFSETQ. CDR3 region: CASSLGQGGNGYTF. Written as DNA, the CDR3 is TGCGCCAGCAGCTTGGGTCAGGGAGGCAATGGCTACACCTTC.

The chain couples TRBV18 to TRBJ1-4, with D possibly TRBD1 on 5 matching bases. Deletions cut 4 bases from V and 0 bases from J, with 6 bases between. The CDR3 length is 14 residues. Germline CDR1 reads KGHSH; CDR2 reads LQKENI. The CDR3 DNA follows: TGTGCCAGCTCACGACAGTCAACTAATGAAAAACTGTTTTTT. Amino acid sequence: CASSRQSTNEKLFF.

The chain combines TRBV5-4 with TRBJ2-2; 14 nucleotides align to TRBD2. The CDR3 covers 17 residues. CDR1 is SGHNT, CDR2 YYREEE, per germline (reference sequence). J lost 1 base, V lost 4 bases, and 3 bases had no gene match. CDR3 DNA: TGTGCCAGCAGCGGAGGACTAGCGGGGGGGAACACCGGGGAGCTGTTTTTT. Protein product: CASSGGLAGGNTGELFF.

This clone appeared a single time. The V call is TRBV2, the J call TRBJ2-5, with 11 bases fitting TRBD2. V was clipped by 6 bases and J by 4 bases; unmatched bases: 4. The germline V gene has CDR1 SNHLY and CDR2 FYNNEI. This CDR3 is built from 14 residues. The CDR3 DNA sequence: TGTGCCAGCAGGGAACTAGCGGGAGTAGAGACCCAGTACTTC. This codes for CASRELAGVETQYF.

Concerning this clone: Germline and junction disagree at one end, which may indicate a read error. This chain links TRBV7-7 with TRBJ2-2; perhaps TRBD2 as D (6 bases). Germline V gene data show CDR1 as SSHAT and CDR2 as FNYEAQ (reference sequence). CDR3 length: 13 residues. CDR3 bases: TGTGCTAGCAGCTTATGGGGGGCCGGGGAGCTGTTTTTT. It is translated as CASSLWGAGELFF.

The chain is built from TRBV9 and TRBJ2-1; D might be TRBD1 (8 bases). The CDR3 contains 15 residues. Germline-derived CDR1 and CDR2 are SGDLS and YYNGEE. The V and J ends lost 0 bases and 7 bases respectively, with 14 bases between them. This CDR3 reads CASSVGQGRGNEQFF. CDR3 in DNA: TGTGCCAGCAGCGTAGGACAGGGGAGGGGGAATGAGCAGTTCTTC.

This clone was found a few times. V gene TRBV10-3 combines with J gene TRBJ2-5; D may be TRBD2 (6 bases). The CDR3 contains 14 residues. Germline V gene sequence: CDR1 ENHRY, CDR2 SYGVKD. The ends were cut back, 4 bases at V and 1 base at J, with 10 bases in the middle. As DNA, the CDR3 is TGTGCCATCAGTGGCTCTAGCGCCCAAGAGACCCAGTACTTC. The encoded protein is CAISGSSAQETQYF.

This sequence joins TRBV7-9 and TRBJ2-3; D uncertain. V was cut by 2 bases and J by 6 bases, with 15 bases left in between. The germline CDR1 and CDR2 sequences are SEHNR and FQNEAQ (reference sequence). The CDR3 is 15 amino acids. The chain's CDR3 is CASSLRLSPEDTQYF. CDR3 DNA sequence: TGTGCCAGCAGCTTACGATTGTCGCCCGAGGATACGCAGTATTTT. The entire variable domain, with the rest obtained from reference TRBV7-9 and TRBJ2-3, is as follows: DTGVSQNPRHKITKRGQNVTFRCDPISEHNRLYWYRQTLGQGPEFLTYFQNEAQLEKSRLLSDRFSAERPKGSFSTLEIQRTEQGDSAMYLCASSLRLSPEDTQYFGPGTRLTVL.

The V and J genes are TRBV29-1 and TRBJ2-7, with 8 bases that match TRBD1. V lost 6 bases and J lost 2; bases outside the gene matches: 12. Germline-derived CDR1 and CDR2 are SQVTM and ANQGSEA. This CDR3 region has 15 residues. CDR3 in amino acids: CSVRTGMDLTYEQYF. The CDR3 bases are TGCAGCGTGAGGACAGGGATGGATCTAACCTACGAGCAGTACTTC.

The chain recombines TRBV6-6 with TRBJ1-3, with TRBD1 matching 10 bases. With 5 bases clipped from V and 3 bases from J, the junction kept 4 bases outside the gene matches. The CDR3 sequence is 15 residues long. Germline assignment: CDR1 MNHNY and CDR2 SVGAGI (reference sequence). The CDR3 sequence is CASSEGQGYGNTIYF. CDR3 DNA sequence: TGTGCCAGCAGTGAGGGACAGGGGTATGGAAACACCATATATTTT.

This chain links TRBV9 with TRBJ2-3; D is possibly TRBD1 (6 bases). The germline V and J ends were trimmed by 0 bases and 4 bases, with 12 bases remaining between them. This CDR3 contains 15 residues. CDR1 is SGDLS, CDR2 YYNGEE, per germline. Written as DNA, the CDR3 is TGTGCCAGCAGCGTAGGGTACAGGGCTGCAGATACGCAGTATTTT. Its translation is CASSVGYRAADTQYF.

This rearrangement joins TRBV11-3 to TRBJ2-2, with D tentatively TRBD1 (6 bases). Trimming pared 5 bases from V and 2 bases from J, leaving 12 bases between. From germline, CDR1 is SGHNT and CDR2 YENEEA. The CDR3 is made up of 15 amino acids. The CDR3 loop reads CASSQDRANTGELFF. In nucleotides, the CDR3 is TGTGCCAGCAGCCAGGACAGAGCCAACACCGGGGAGCTGTTTTTT.

This clone was seen more than once but under ten times. The chain is built from TRBV2 and TRBJ1-3; weak D call: TRBD1 (5 bases). This CDR3 is built from 15 residues. Germline values: CDR1 SNHLY, CDR2 FYNNEI. V lost 5 bases to trimming and J lost 0 bases, with 11 bases between them. The CDR3 bases are TGTGCCAGCAGTTGGCAGGGAGGCTCTGGAAACACCATATATTTT. It specifies CASSWQGGSGNTIYF.

The chain joins TRBV6-6 to TRBJ1-4; 7 positions match TRBD1. The CDR3 extends over 13 amino acids. Germline CDR1 and CDR2: MNHNY and SVGAGI (reference sequence). V dropped 3 bases and J dropped 11; count of bases not matched to a gene: 6. For the CDR3, the DNA is TGTGCCAGCAGTTATGTAACAGGGGAGAAACTGTTTTTT. It codes for CASSYVTGEKLFF.

This chain links TRBV7-3 with TRBJ2-7; the match to TRBD1 covers 12 bases. V shed 5 bases and J 1 base; nucleotides not matched to a gene: 9. CDR3 length: 17 residues. Germline-derived CDR1 and CDR2 are SGHTA and FQGTGA. The CDR3 coding sequence is TGTGCCAGCAGCCCGGGGACAGGGGGCCCAAAATCCTACGAGCAGTACTTC. Translation gives CASSPGTGGPKSYEQYF.

The chain employs TRBV18 and TRBJ2-5; a possible D gene is TRBD1 (5 bases). V was shortened by 3 bases and J by 4 bases, with 12 bases between the two germline ends. This CDR3 has 14 residues. The germline V gene encodes CDR1 KGHSH and CDR2 LQKENI. The CDR3 protein is CASSPYGQGETQYF. The CDR3 nucleotides read TGTGCCAGCTCACCCTACGGGCAGGGAGAGACCCAGTACTTC.

The chain uses TRBV11-1 and TRBJ2-7; D ambiguous. Germline V gene lookup returns CDR1 SGHAT and CDR2 FQDESV (reference sequence). This CDR3 has 9 residues. CDR3 nucleotide sequence: TGTGTGGGCTTATACGAGCAGTACTTC. This codes for CVGLYEQYF. The variable domain in full, with the rest retrieved from reference TRBV11-1 and TRBJ2-7, is EAEVAQSPRYKITEKSQAVAFWCDPISGHATLYWYRQILGQGPELLVQFQDESVVDDSQLPKDRFSAERLKGVDSTLKIQPAELGDSAMYLCVGLYEQYFGPGTRLTVT.

This clone has a handful of counts. This chain uses TRBV11-2 with TRBJ2-3, with 12 bases aligning to TRBD2. Germline values: CDR1 SGHAT, CDR2 FQNNGV. The CDR3 length is 15 residues. V lost 2 bases, J lost 7 bases, and 4 bases stayed unmatched. The CDR3 here is CASSLSSGGANTQYF. CDR3 DNA sequence: TGTGCCAGCAGCTTATCTAGCGGGGGGGCGAATACGCAGTATTTT.

This chain connects TRBV25-1 to TRBJ2-7, with a weak D call TRBD1 (6 bases). This CDR3 region has 13 residues. With 6 bases removed from V and 3 bases from J, the gap between germline ends came to 12 bases. CDR1 and CDR2 (germline): MGHDK, SYGVNS. The CDR3 coding sequence is TGTGCCAGCAGCCCCGGACAGATCTACGAGCAGTACTTC. This sequence encodes CASSPGQIYEQYF.